This passage covers 12 T cell receptor beta chains from one sample sequenced in a study of T-cell reconstitution after alpha-beta-depleted transplantation in children. Unique molecular identifiers were used to barcode this TCRbeta library. TCRdb reanalysed the PCR reads using MiXCR and keeps one entry per CDR3 protein. The table lists some 440,000 distinct CDR3 sequences, under 20% of them singletons, with approximately 29% in the top ten. The specimen comprised PBMCs, mostly from graft donor cells, sampled 360 days after TCRalphabeta/CD19-depleted stem cell transplant. These receptors were collected from a boy under two years old who had a stem cell transplant for Wiskott-Aldrich syndrome, so the T cells may come from the graft donor.

The V and J genes are TRBV7-2 and TRBJ2-1; 13 positions agree with TRBD2. The CDR3 runs 17 residues. Unmatched junction bases numbered 8, after V lost 5 bases and J lost 4 bases. Germline-derived CDR1 and CDR2 are SGHTA and FQGNSA. CDR3: CASSPRTSGRPYNEQFF. CDR3 DNA sequence: TGTGCCAGCAGCCCTCGGACTAGCGGGAGACCTTACAATGAGCAGTTCTTC.

The V gene is TRBV6-5, the J gene TRBJ1-4; possible D gene TRBD1, 5 bases. The ends were cut back, 4 bases at V and 5 bases at J, with 11 bases in the middle. The CDR3 sequence is 14 residues long. Germline values: CDR1 MNHEY, CDR2 SVGAGI. The CDR3 DNA is TGTGCCAGCAGTTCCAGGGTCACCAATGAAAAACTGTTTTTT. Its protein product is CASSSRVTNEKLFF.

This clonotype was recorded many times. The CDR3 region has the DNA TGTGCCATCAGTGTGGGACAGCAAGAGACCCAGTACTTC. This codes for CAISVGQQETQYF. V and J are TRBV10-3 and TRBJ2-5; 7 bases are shared with TRBD1. V dropped 4 bases and J dropped 2; count of bases not matched to a gene: 1. The length of the CDR3 is 13 residues. Per germline, CDR1 ENHRY and CDR2 SYGVKD.

Ten or more counts support this clonotype. The chain has TRBV7-8 and TRBJ1-1, with 7 bases aligning to TRBD1. This CDR3 is 16 amino acids long. V was clipped by 3 bases and J by 0 bases; unmatched bases: 7. Germline V lookup: CDR1 SGHVS, CDR2 FQNEAQ. Written as DNA, the CDR3 is TGTGCCAGCAGCTTTTCACAGGGGAGGTTGAACACTGAAGCTTTCTTT. It specifies CASSFSQGRLNTEAFF.

The rearrangement links TRBV12-3 or TRBV12-4 to TRBJ2-3; 7 bases are a match to TRBD1. This CDR3 has 16 amino acids. Losses at the gene ends were 5 bases for V and 1 base for J; bases not matched to a gene: 9. In nucleotides, the CDR3 is TGTGCCAGCAGTAGGAGGAGACAGGGTGGCACAGATACGCAGTATTTT. This translates into CASSRRRQGGTDTQYF.

This clonotype was observed at least ten times. The chain employs TRBV24-1 and TRBJ2-5; D tentatively fits TRBD1 or TRBD2 (6 bases each). Germline V gene lookup returns CDR1 KGHDR and CDR2 SFDVKD. The CDR3 runs to 14 residues. V gave up 5 bases and J gave up 5 bases, with 14 bases separating them. Here the CDR3 DNA reads TGTGCCACCAGTGGGCGAGGGGGGAAGGAGACCCAGTACTTC. This codes for CATSGRGGKETQYF.

The chain couples TRBV30 to TRBJ2-2, with D possibly being TRBD2 (6 bases). V was trimmed by 2 bases and J by 5 bases, leaving 18 bases between them. The CDR3 consists of 16 residues. Germline CDR1 and CDR2: GTSNPN and SVGIG (reference sequence). CDR3 sequence reads: CAWSYMGPEGTGELFF. The CDR3 region has the DNA TGTGCCTGGAGTTATATGGGCCCGGAGGGAACCGGGGAGCTGTTTTTT. The complete variable domain, with remaining parts taken from reference TRBV30 and TRBJ2-2, reads SQTIHQWPATLVQPVGSPLSLECTVEGTSNPNLYWYRQAAGRGLQLLFYSVGIGQISSEVPQNLSASRPQDRQFILSSKKLLLSDSGFYLCAWSYMGPEGTGELFFGEGSRLTVL.

Only a few counts were recorded for this clonotype. The V and J genes are TRBV6-1 and TRBJ2-1, with D perhaps matching TRBD2 (6 bases). The V end was cut by 5 bases, the J end by 4 bases, with 15 bases between. Germline CDR1 and CDR2: MNHNS and SASEGT. CDR3 length equals 15 residues. This chain's CDR3 is CASSRGGAPYNEQFF. In DNA form, the CDR3 reads TGTGCCAGCAGTCGTGGCGGGGCCCCTTACAATGAGCAGTTCTTC.

This rearrangement joins TRBV7-9 to TRBJ2-7; the match to TRBD2 covers 12 bases. CDR3 length: 15 residues. The V gene end was trimmed by 5 bases and the J gene end by 6 bases; junction bases not matched to a gene: 8. Germline loops: CDR1 SEHNR, CDR2 FQNEAQ (reference sequence). The DNA for the CDR3 is TGTGCCAGCAGCAAGCTAGCGGGAGGGCCCCGCGAGCAGTACTTC. This translates into CASSKLAGGPREQYF.

The chain couples TRBV13 to TRBJ2-3; 7 bases agree with TRBD2. Germline lookup yields CDR1 PRHDT and CDR2 FYEKMQ (reference sequence). Germline trimming cut 3 bases from V and 0 bases from J; bases unmatched to any gene: 6. The CDR3 runs to 16 residues. This CDR3 reads CASSFGAGRSTDTQYF. In nucleotides, the CDR3 is TGTGCCAGCAGCTTTGGAGCGGGGCGGAGCACAGATACGCAGTATTTT.

This clonotype has a handful of counts. This sequence joins TRBV6-2 or TRBV6-3 and TRBJ2-1; D remains unclear. The CDR3 is 13 amino acids. Trimming left V 6 bases short and J 2 bases short, with 8 bases between. Per the germline V gene, CDR1 is MNHEY and CDR2 is SVGEGT. The CDR3 sequence: CASSPNTYNEQFF. The CDR3 coding sequence is TGTGCCAGCAGCCCCAATACCTACAATGAGCAGTTCTTC.

The rearrangement links TRBV5-1 to TRBJ2-3, with D maybe TRBD2 (5 bases). Germline loops: CDR1 SGHRS, CDR2 YFSETQ. Trimming removed 0 bases from V and 4 bases from J, with 21 bases in between. This CDR3 is 18 amino acids long. As DNA, the CDR3 is TGCGCCAGCAGCTTGGAGCCGGGCGGCGGGTCTATCGCAGATACGCAGTATTTT. It yields the protein CASSLEPGGGSIADTQYF.